Below are 23 T cell receptor beta chains sequenced from a single sample in a study of regulatory T cells in long-lasting Graves disease. CDR3 regions were amplified by Arm-PCR using iRepertoire HTBI primers to build TCR beta libraries. TCRdb reprocessed the multiplex PCR reads via MiXCR and lists one record per CDR3 protein. The top ten hold 7% to 9% of the sample, which has 400,000 to 600,000 distinct CDR3 sequences, 20% to 25% seen once. Time point defined: persistent/refractory GD, antithyroid drugs over 5 years with positive TRAb. PBMCs provided the RNA from which the TCR library was made. The specimen comprised peripheral blood mononuclear cells (PBMCs), sampled when the disease was refractory, from a patient treated with antithyroid drugs. The receptors derive from a female donor with Graves disease.

The chain carries TRBV3-1 and TRBJ2-7; 7 bases agree with TRBD2. Trimming took 8 bases from V and 2 from J; bases not matched to a gene: 12. Germline assignment: CDR1 LGHDT and CDR2 YNNKEL (reference sequence). This CDR3 has 15 residues. CDR3: CASGFGAGETYEQYF. CDR3 in DNA: TGTGCCAGCGGATTTGGTGCGGGGGAAACCTACGAGCAGTACTTC.

This rearrangement joins TRBV7-3 to TRBJ2-2; 7 positions match TRBD1. The CDR3 runs 16 residues. Germline CDR1 is SGHTA and CDR2 is FQGTGA. Germline trimming cut 4 bases from V and 3 bases from J; bases unmatched to any gene: 8. In DNA, the CDR3 is TGTGCCAGCAGCTACAGTTCAGGGGGACACACCGGGGAGCTGTTTTTT. Its protein is CASSYSSGGHTGELFF.

This clonotype was recorded many times. This rearrangement joins TRBV20-1 to TRBJ1-1, with 7 bases that match TRBD1. The V gene's germline CDR1 is DFQATT and CDR2 SNEGSKA (reference sequence). The CDR3 length is 15 residues. For the CDR3, the DNA is TGCAGCCGAGAAGGGGGCCATTTAGGAAGCACTGAAGCTTTCTTT. Amino acids: CSREGGHLGSTEAFF.

The chain employs TRBV7-9 and TRBJ2-7; TRBD2 matches at 16 bases. The ends lost 8 bases at V and 4 bases at J; junction bases unmatched: 11. The germline V gene has CDR1 SEHNR and CDR2 FQNEAQ (reference sequence). This CDR3 contains 17 residues. CDR3 sequence reads: CASAGPGLAGGPYEQYF. The CDR3 DNA reads TGTGCCAGCGCGGGACCGGGACTAGCGGGGGGGCCTTACGAGCAGTACTTC.

This chain links TRBV7-9 with TRBJ2-2; no reliable D call. Trimming shortened V by 4 bases and J by 4 bases, and 13 bases separated the two germline ends. The germline CDR1 and CDR2 sequences are SEHNR and FQNEAQ (reference sequence). The CDR3 extends over 15 amino acids. The CDR3 region is CASSSLKTSTGELFF. The CDR3 nucleotides read TGTGCCAGCAGCTCTCTTAAGACAAGCACCGGGGAGCTGTTTTTT.

V and J are TRBV11-2 and TRBJ1-2, with 9 nucleotides matching TRBD1. Trimming cost V 3 bases and J 4 bases; bases outside gene matches: 6. The CDR3 is 15 residues long. Germline CDR1 SGHAT, CDR2 FQNNGV. The CDR3 loop is CASSFSRDRAYGYTF. CDR3 DNA: TGTGCCAGCAGCTTCAGCCGGGACAGGGCCTATGGCTACACCTTC.

This clonotype showed up just a few times. The genes are TRBV7-9 and TRBJ2-1; D is uncertain. Trimming stripped 5 bases from V and 0 bases from J, with 17 bases between. From germline, CDR1 is SEHNR and CDR2 FQNEAQ (reference sequence). The CDR3 totals 17 residues. This CDR3 is CASSGSTAAFSYNEQFF. As DNA, the CDR3 is TGTGCCAGCAGCGGGTCGACGGCAGCTTTCTCCTACAATGAGCAGTTCTTC. The whole variable domain, remainder taken from reference TRBV7-9 and TRBJ2-1, is DTGVSQNPRHKITKRGQNVTFRCDPISEHNRLYWYRQTLGQGPEFLTYFQNEAQLEKSRLLSDRFSAERPKGSFSTLEIQRTEQGDSAMYLCASSGSTAAFSYNEQFFGPGTRLTVL.

The chain links TRBV11-2 to TRBJ2-7; the D gene is possibly TRBD1 (5 bases). Trimming shortened V by 3 bases and J by 2 bases, and 8 bases separated the two germline ends. The CDR3 contains 13 residues. CDR1 is SGHAT, CDR2 FQNNGV, per germline. In DNA, the CDR3 is TGTGCCAGCAGCTTGGTCAGGGCCTACGAGCAGTACTTC. Translated: CASSLVRAYEQYF.

The J gene is TRBJ1-6, the V gene TRBV4-2; D might be TRBD1 (6 bases). Per the germline V gene, CDR1 is LGHNA and CDR2 is YNFKEQ. The CDR3 covers 19 residues. V gave up 4 bases and J gave up 0 bases, with 19 bases separating them. This CDR3 is CASSRSSGAPGSYNSPLHF. CDR3 nucleotides: TGTGCCAGCAGCCGCTCTTCAGGGGCGCCTGGCTCCTATAATTCACCCCTCCACTTT.

V is TRBV5-1 and J is TRBJ1-1; the match to TRBD1 covers 7 bases. CDR1 is SGHRS and CDR2 is YFSETQ in the germline V gene. The CDR3 contains 14 residues. J was trimmed by 6 bases and V by 2 bases; bases with no gene match: 7. CDR3 in amino acids: CASSFRDRTPEAFF. The CDR3 DNA reads as TGCGCCAGCAGCTTCCGGGACAGAACGCCTGAAGCTTTCTTT.

The chain combines TRBV19 with TRBJ1-1; tentative D call: TRBD1 (5 bases). V shed 7 bases and J shed 6 bases, with 27 bases lying between them. Germline CDR1 reads LNHDA; CDR2 reads SQIVND (reference sequence). The CDR3 length is 17 residues. CDR3 loop: CASTKVGELGEFAEAFF. The CDR3 nucleotides are TGTGCCAGTACAAAAGTAGGGGAGTTAGGGGAGTTCGCTGAAGCTTTCTTT.

The V gene is TRBV14, the J gene TRBJ1-2, with D possibly being TRBD1 (5 bases). The CDR3 loop spans 14 amino acids. Germline loops: CDR1 SGHDN, CDR2 FVKESK. V lost 1 base and J lost 4, with 10 bases in between. The CDR3 region is CASSQGGDFYGYTF. The CDR3 DNA reads TGTGCCAGCAGCCAAGGGGGGGACTTCTATGGCTACACCTTC.

In this sample, this clonotype turned up a few times. The gene calls are TRBV6-9 and TRBJ1-6; no firm D call. The CDR3 has 14 amino acids. V dropped 4 bases and J dropped 7 bases, with 11 bases sitting between them. CDR1 and CDR2 (germline): MNHGY, SVAAGI. The CDR3 DNA follows: TGTGCCAGCAGTTTCCAGGACGGGAATTCACCCCTCCACTTT. It encodes CASSFQDGNSPLHF.

This clonotype was seen repeatedly, ten times or more. The CDR3 DNA is TGTGCCAGCAGTTACGAGGGGCGGGAGACCCAGTACTTC. Protein product: CASSYEGRETQYF. V usage is TRBV6-5 and J usage is TRBJ2-5, with D perhaps assigned TRBD1 or TRBD2 (5 bases each). Germline V gene lookup returns CDR1 MNHEY and CDR2 SVGAGI. Deletions cut 2 bases from V and 5 bases from J, with 9 bases between. There are 13 residues in the CDR3.

This clonotype showed up many times. This chain uses TRBV11-2 with TRBJ2-7; D remains ambiguous. CDR1 and CDR2 (germline): SGHAT, FQNNGV. V was trimmed by 6 bases and J by 4 bases, leaving 22 bases between them. The CDR3 runs to 16 residues. CDR3 DNA sequence: TGTGCCAGCAGTCCCGTTTTCGTTGTCTCGGAGTACGAGCAGTACTTC. Protein product: CASSPVFVVSEYEQYF.

The chain is built from TRBV6-1 and TRBJ1-5, with D unresolved. Trimming pared 8 bases from V and 3 bases from J, leaving 14 bases between. The CDR3 extends over 14 amino acids. Germline V lookup: CDR1 MNHNS, CDR2 SASEGT. The CDR3 reads CASGVWSPNQPQHF. As DNA, the CDR3 is TGTGCCAGCGGCGTGTGGAGTCCCAATCAGCCCCAGCATTTT.

This clonotype was recorded many times. The CDR3 reads CASSLGLLGTEAFF. In DNA form, the CDR3 reads TGTGCCAGCAGCTTAGGACTGCTGGGCACTGAAGCTTTCTTT. The chain combines TRBV7-2 with TRBJ1-1, with unresolved D. This CDR3 has 14 residues. Germline CDR1 is SGHTA and CDR2 is FQGNSA. V was clipped by 1 base and J by 4 bases, with 10 bases between them.

The chain carries TRBV20-1 and TRBJ1-1; tentatively, D is TRBD1 (5 bases). Trimming removed 6 bases at V and 0 bases at J, with 14 bases between. The CDR3 runs to 14 residues. Germline CDR1 and CDR2: DFQATT and SNEGSKA (reference sequence). DNA of the CDR3: TGCAGTGCAGTCGGGACTTCACTGAACACTGAAGCTTTCTTT. Translating it yields CSAVGTSLNTEAFF.

The chain uses TRBV5-5 and TRBJ1-1, with D possibly being TRBD1 (5 bases). The CDR3 runs to 13 residues. The V end lost 5 bases, the J end lost 5 bases, and 13 bases lay between the germline ends. CDR1 is SGHKS, CDR2 YYEKEE, per germline (reference sequence). The CDR3 region is CASSPLWGTEAFF. The CDR3 bases are TGTGCCAGCAGTCCGCTTTGGGGGACTGAAGCTTTCTTT.

This clonotype was seen more than once but under ten times. The CDR3 region has the DNA TGTGCCAGTAGTATTTTCATCACAGATACGCAGTATTTT. Protein product: CASSIFITDTQYF. The chain is built from TRBV19 and TRBJ2-3; D is unclear. Trimming removed 3 bases at V and 2 bases at J, with 6 bases between. The CDR3 has 13 amino acids. Germline-derived CDR1 and CDR2 are LNHDA and SQIVND (reference sequence).

The J gene is TRBJ2-5, the V gene TRBV7-2; TRBD1 agrees at 8 bases. Germline assignment: CDR1 SGHTA and CDR2 FQGNSA. This CDR3 spans 16 amino acids. V dropped 5 bases and J dropped 2; count of bases not matched to a gene: 10. The CDR3 DNA follows: TGTGCCAGCAGCCACCGGGACAGGCTTCGACAAGAGACCCAGTACTTC. This sequence encodes CASSHRDRLRQETQYF.

This clonotype was recorded at least ten times. The V call is TRBV7-3, the J call TRBJ2-2; D gene ambiguous. Germline assignment: CDR1 SGHTA and CDR2 FQGTGA. This CDR3 is 14 amino acids long. The V gene lost 1 base and the J gene lost 1 base, with 4 bases spanning the gap. The CDR3 protein is CASSLNGNTGELFF. The CDR3, as DNA: TGTGCCAGCAGCTTAAACGGGAACACCGGGGAGCTGTTTTTT. The complete variable domain, with remaining parts taken from reference TRBV7-3 and TRBJ2-2, reads GAGVSQTPSNKVTEKGKYVELRCDPISGHTALYWYRQSLGQGPEFLIYFQGTGAADDSGLPNDRFFAVRPEGSVSTLKIQRTERGDSAVYLCASSLNGNTGELFFGEGSRLTVL.

This clonotype was counted many times. The chain is built from TRBV5-1 and TRBJ2-7, with 16 bases matching TRBD2. This CDR3 comprises 18 residues. Unmatched junction bases numbered 8, after V lost 0 bases and J lost 5 bases. CDR1 and CDR2 (germline): SGHRS, YFSETQ. CDR3 DNA sequence: TGCGCCAGCAGCTTGGTCCCGGGACTAGCGGGAGGGGCCAACGAGCAGTACTTC. This translates into CASSLVPGLAGGANEQYF.